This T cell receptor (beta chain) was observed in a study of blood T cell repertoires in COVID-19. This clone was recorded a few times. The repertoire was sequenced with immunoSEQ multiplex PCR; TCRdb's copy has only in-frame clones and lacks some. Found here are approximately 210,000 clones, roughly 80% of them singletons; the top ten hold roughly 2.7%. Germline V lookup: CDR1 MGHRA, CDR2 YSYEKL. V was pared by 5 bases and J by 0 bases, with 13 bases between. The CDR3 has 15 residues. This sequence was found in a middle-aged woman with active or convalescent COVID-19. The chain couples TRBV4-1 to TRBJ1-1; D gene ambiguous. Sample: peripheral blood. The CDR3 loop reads CASSKGGQMNTEAFF. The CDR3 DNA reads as TGCGCCAGCAGCAAAGGTGGCCAGATGAACACTGAAGCTTTCTTT.